The next 18 T cell receptor beta chains were all read from a single sample in a study of blood T cells in healthy people across ages. Primed by a sample-barcoded 5' primer and a J-beta primer mix, a second PCR proceeded for about 6 to 12 cycles. In TCRdb, the 5' RACE reads were re-called with MiXCR into one record per CDR3 protein. Seen here are about 1,600,000 distinct CDR3 sequences, about 43% observed once, and the top ten hold 7.9%. Sequenced input: blood. Receptors originate from a woman under 30 in good health.

The rearrangement uses TRBV30 and TRBJ1-2, with D maybe TRBD1 (5 bases). CDR1 GTSNPN and CDR2 SVGIG come from the germline V gene (reference sequence). Deletions cut 3 bases from V and 3 bases from J, with 17 bases between. The CDR3 is 15 residues long. The CDR3 sequence: CAWRGVWGADYGYTF. In DNA, the CDR3 is TGTGCCTGGAGGGGGGTTTGGGGCGCGGACTATGGCTACACCTTC.

Only one count was recorded for this clonotype. V gene TRBV2 combines with J gene TRBJ2-2; 9 bases are shared with TRBD2. The CDR3 loop spans 15 amino acids. J lost 5 bases, V lost 7 bases, and 8 bases had no gene match. The germline CDR1 and CDR2 sequences are SNHLY and FYNNEI. CDR3 in DNA: TGTGCCAGCAACCCGGAGGCGGGGGGGACCGGGGAGCTGTTTTTT. Translation gives CASNPEAGGTGELFF.

This clonotype has only a few counts. The chain joins TRBV6-5 to TRBJ2-1, with TRBD1 as a possible D gene (6 bases). The V gene's germline CDR1 is MNHEY and CDR2 SVGAGI. The CDR3 sequence is 13 residues long. V lost 4 bases, J lost 10 bases, and 14 bases lay in between. CDR3 DNA: TGTGCCAGCAGTTGGGACACTGAAAGGGAGCAGTTCTTC. Residues: CASSWDTEREQFF.

This chain links TRBV3-1 with TRBJ1-1, with no clear D. CDR1 LGHDT and CDR2 YNNKEL come from the germline V gene (reference sequence). The CDR3 runs 12 residues. V lost 8 bases and J 5 bases, leaving 12 bases between the germline ends. The CDR3 reads CASRNGRTEAFF. The CDR3 DNA sequence: TGTGCCAGCCGGAACGGGAGAACTGAAGCTTTCTTT.

The chain joins TRBV10-2 to TRBJ1-1; D gene ambiguous. Germline assignment: CDR1 WSHSY and CDR2 SAAADI. This CDR3 comprises 13 residues. Trimming took 7 bases from V and 0 from J, leaving 9 bases between them. CDR3: CASMKPVNTEAFF. CDR3 nucleotide sequence: TGCGCCAGCATGAAACCGGTGAACACTGAAGCTTTCTTT.

The chain links TRBV2 to TRBJ2-1; unclear D gene. The DNA end favors TRBJ2-7, so the J call may be wrong. CDR3 length: 14 amino acids. Germline loops: CDR1 SNHLY, CDR2 FYNNEI. The CDR3 bases are TGTGCCAGCATGGGCAGTAGCTCCTACAATGAGCAGTACTTC. Amino acids: CASMGSSSYNEQYF.

V gene TRBV5-1 combines with J gene TRBJ1-1; TRBD1 is a possible D gene (6 bases). Looked up from germline, CDR1 is SGHRS and CDR2 is YFSETQ. The CDR3 has 15 residues. V was clipped by 5 bases and J by 0 bases, with 14 bases between them. The CDR3 sequence: CASRNLGQMNTEAFF. The CDR3 nucleotides read TGCGCCAGCAGAAACCTCGGACAGATGAACACTGAAGCTTTCTTT. The full variable domain, with the rest looked up from reference TRBV5-1 and TRBJ1-1, is KAGVTQTPRYLIKTRGQQVTLSCSPISGHRSVSWYQQTPGQGLQFLFEYFSETQRNKGNFPGRFSGRQFSNSRSEMNVSTLELGDSALYLCASRNLGQMNTEAFFGQGTRLTVV.

As regards this clonotype: One junction end does not reproduce the germline sequence, and a read error may be involved. The chain recombines TRBV12-3 or TRBV12-4 with TRBJ2-1, with D possibly matching TRBD2 (7 bases). The CDR3 has 15 residues. In DNA form, the CDR3 reads TGTGCCAGCAGTGGGGGGGCGAGCTCCTACAATGAGCGGTTCTTC. Its protein product is CASSGGASSYNERFF.

V is TRBV30 and J is TRBJ2-1; D is possibly TRBD2 (6 bases). V lost 5 bases and J lost 4, with 15 bases in between. The CDR3 loop spans 14 amino acids. The germline gives CDR1 GTSNPN, CDR2 SVGIG (reference sequence). The CDR3 sequence is CAWAEGRGYNEQFF. CDR3 coding DNA: TGTGCCTGGGCGGAGGGGCGGGGATACAATGAGCAGTTCTTC.

The chain has TRBV4-2 and TRBJ2-7, with D possibly TRBD2 on 5 matching bases. The CDR3 is 16 amino acids. Germline CDR1 is LGHNA and CDR2 is YNFKEQ. Trimming shortened V by 1 base and J by 2 bases, and 15 bases separated the two germline ends. CDR3 sequence: CASSQVGGQSAYEQYF. The CDR3 coding sequence is TGTGCCAGCAGCCAAGTAGGAGGCCAATCTGCCTACGAGCAGTACTTC.

The CDR3 bases are TGTGCCAGCAGGGCCGAAGGATTGGGCCCTGAAGCTTTCTTT. Its translation: CASRAEGLGPEAFF. The rearrangement uses TRBV6-6 and TRBJ1-1; D uncertain. V was clipped by 6 bases and J by 6 bases, with 17 bases between them. The CDR3 is 14 amino acids. Germline CDR1 reads MNHNY; CDR2 reads SVGAGI (reference sequence).

This clonotype has a handful of counts. This chain links TRBV5-1 with TRBJ2-1, with 10 bases identical to TRBD2. The CDR3 length is 14 residues. V dropped 5 bases and J dropped 5; count of bases not matched to a gene: 4. The germline gives CDR1 SGHRS, CDR2 YFSETQ. CDR3: CASRTSGPDNEQFF. In DNA, the CDR3 is TGCGCCAGCAGGACTAGCGGGCCAGACAATGAGCAGTTCTTC.

The chain employs TRBV7-9 and TRBJ1-5, with D hard to call. The V end lost 5 bases, the J end lost 2 bases, and 13 bases lay between the germline ends. Germline assignment: CDR1 SEHNR and CDR2 FQNEAQ (reference sequence). This CDR3 comprises 15 residues. The CDR3 DNA sequence: TGTGCCAGCAGCCGAGCCATAGACGGCAATCAGCCCCAGCATTTT. Translated: CASSRAIDGNQPQHF.

This clonotype was seen a handful of times. J is TRBJ1-2 and V is TRBV2; 7 bases are a match to TRBD1. Germline-derived CDR1 and CDR2 are SNHLY and FYNNEI. V lost 7 bases to trimming and J lost 3 bases; unmatched junction nucleotides: 2. This CDR3 has 12 amino acids. CDR3 residues: CASITGDYGYTF. Written as DNA, the CDR3 is TGTGCCAGCATTACAGGGGACTATGGCTACACCTTC. Full variable domain (remainder filled in from reference TRBV2 and TRBJ1-2): EPEVTQTPSHQVTQMGQEVILRCVPISNHLYFYWYRQILGQKVEFLVSFYNNEISEKSEIFDDQFSVERPDGSNFTLKIRSTKLEDSAMYFCASITGDYGYTFGSGTRLTVV.

About this clonotype: A read error may produce the germline difference seen at one junction end. The chain has TRBV30 and TRBJ1-1; possible D gene TRBD1, 6 bases. The CDR3 length is 13 residues. The germline gives CDR1 GTSNPN, CDR2 SVGIG (reference sequence). This CDR3 reads CAWSVSRDTEAFF. DNA for the CDR3: TGTGCCTGGAGCGTCTCTCGGGACACCGAAGCTTTCTTT.

This clonotype was seen a handful of times. The chain employs TRBV5-1 and TRBJ2-4; 11 positions match TRBD2. CDR3 length: 18 amino acids. Germline CDR1 SGHRS, CDR2 YFSETQ. V was pared by 4 bases and J by 0 bases, with 9 bases of the junction left unmatched. The CDR3 reads CASSTRTSGPLAKNIQYF. The CDR3 region has the DNA TGCGCCAGCAGCACCCGGACTAGCGGGCCCCTAGCCAAAAACATTCAGTACTTC.

The J gene is TRBJ2-7, the V gene TRBV7-2, with D possibly TRBD2 on 5 matching bases. The length of the CDR3 is 13 residues. V gave up 8 bases and J gave up 4 bases, with 15 bases separating them. CDR1 is SGHTA, CDR2 FQGNSA, per germline. CDR3 in amino acids: CASSRAWTYEQYF. CDR3 nucleotides: TGTGCCAGCTCGAGGGCCTGGACTTACGAGCAGTACTTC.

The genes are TRBV9 and TRBJ2-1; D is undetermined. The V gene lost 0 bases and the J gene lost 5 bases, with 12 bases spanning the gap. Per germline, CDR1 SGDLS and CDR2 YYNGEE. This CDR3 has 15 amino acids. For the CDR3, the DNA is TGTGCCAGCAGCGTAGCTACGTACCCCAACAATGAGCAGTTCTTC. This codes for CASSVATYPNNEQFF.